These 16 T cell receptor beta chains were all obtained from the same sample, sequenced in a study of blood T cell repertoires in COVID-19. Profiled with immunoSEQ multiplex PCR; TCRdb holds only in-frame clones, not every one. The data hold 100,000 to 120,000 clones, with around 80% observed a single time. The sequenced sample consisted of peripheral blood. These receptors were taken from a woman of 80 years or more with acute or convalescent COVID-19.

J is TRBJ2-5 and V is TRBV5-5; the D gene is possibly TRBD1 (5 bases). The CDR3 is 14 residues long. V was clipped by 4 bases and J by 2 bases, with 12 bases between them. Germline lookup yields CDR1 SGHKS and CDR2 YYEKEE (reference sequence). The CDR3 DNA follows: TGTGCCAGCAGCACGCTCGACAGACAAGAGACCCAGTACTTC. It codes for CASSTLDRQETQYF.

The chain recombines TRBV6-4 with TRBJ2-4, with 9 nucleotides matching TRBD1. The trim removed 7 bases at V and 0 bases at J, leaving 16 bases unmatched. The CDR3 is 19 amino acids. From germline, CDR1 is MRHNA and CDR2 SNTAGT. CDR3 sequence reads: CASTPWGQGTNLAKNIQYF. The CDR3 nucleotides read TGTGCCAGCACCCCCTGGGGACAGGGCACGAATCTAGCCAAAAACATTCAGTACTTC.

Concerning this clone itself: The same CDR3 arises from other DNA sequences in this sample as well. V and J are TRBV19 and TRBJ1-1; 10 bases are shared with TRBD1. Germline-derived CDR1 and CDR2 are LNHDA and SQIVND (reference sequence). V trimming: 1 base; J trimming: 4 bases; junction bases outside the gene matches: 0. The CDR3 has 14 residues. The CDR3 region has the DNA TGTGCCAGTAGTATAGGGACAGGGGGCACTGAAGCTTTCTTT. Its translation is CASSIGTGGTEAFF. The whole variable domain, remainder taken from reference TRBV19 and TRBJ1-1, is DGGITQSPKYLFRKEGQNVTLSCEQNLNHDAMYWYRQDPGQGLRLIYYSQIVNDFQKGDIAEGYSVSREKKESFPLTVTSAQKNPTAFYLCASSIGTGGTEAFFGQGTRLTVV.

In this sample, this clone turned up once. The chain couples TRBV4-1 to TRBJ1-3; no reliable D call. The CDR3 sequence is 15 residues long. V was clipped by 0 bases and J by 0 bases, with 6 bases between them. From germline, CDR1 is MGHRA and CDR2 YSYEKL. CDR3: CASSQDRYSGNTIYF. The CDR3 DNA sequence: TGCGCCAGCAGCCAAGATCGGTACTCTGGAAACACCATATATTTT.

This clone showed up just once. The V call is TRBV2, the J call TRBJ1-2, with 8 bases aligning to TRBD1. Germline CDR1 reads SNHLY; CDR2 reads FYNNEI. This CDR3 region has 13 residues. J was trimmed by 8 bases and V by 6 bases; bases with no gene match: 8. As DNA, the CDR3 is TGTGCCAGCAGCTCGACAGGGGTTGAAGGCTACACCTTC. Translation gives CASSSTGVEGYTF. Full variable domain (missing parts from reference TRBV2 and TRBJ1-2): EPEVTQTPSHQVTQMGQEVILRCVPISNHLYFYWYRQILGQKVEFLVSFYNNEISEKSEIFDDQFSVERPDGSNFTLKIRSTKLEDSAMYFCASSSTGVEGYTFGSGTRLTVV.

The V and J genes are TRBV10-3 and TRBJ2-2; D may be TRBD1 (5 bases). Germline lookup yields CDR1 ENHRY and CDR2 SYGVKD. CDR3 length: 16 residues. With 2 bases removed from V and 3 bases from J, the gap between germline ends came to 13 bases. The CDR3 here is CAISEMRQTDTGELFF. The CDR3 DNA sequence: TGTGCCATCAGTGAGATGAGACAGACCGACACCGGGGAGCTGTTTTTT.

CDR3 sequence: CASSRRQRTNTGELFF. DNA for the CDR3: TGCGCCAGCAGCCGACGACAGCGAACGAACACCGGGGAGCTGTTTTTT. This chain joins TRBV23-1 and TRBJ2-2; D is perhaps TRBD1 (5 bases). TRBV23-1 is designated an ORF whose function remains uncertain. V lost 6 bases to trimming and J lost 0 bases, with 14 bases between them. The CDR3 loop spans 16 amino acids.

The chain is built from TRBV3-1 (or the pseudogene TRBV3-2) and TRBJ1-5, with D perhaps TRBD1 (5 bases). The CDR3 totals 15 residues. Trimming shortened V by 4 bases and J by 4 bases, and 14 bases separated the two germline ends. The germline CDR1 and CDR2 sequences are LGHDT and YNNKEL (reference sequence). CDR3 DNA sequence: TGTGCCAGCAGCCCCTACGCCGGGGGAAATCAGCCCCAGCATTTT. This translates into CASSPYAGGNQPQHF.

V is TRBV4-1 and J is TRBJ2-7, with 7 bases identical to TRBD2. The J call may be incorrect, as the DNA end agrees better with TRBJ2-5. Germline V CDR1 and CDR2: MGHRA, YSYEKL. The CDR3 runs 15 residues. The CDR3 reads CASSNLKGGSETQYF. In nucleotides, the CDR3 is TGCGCCAGCAGCAACCTAAAAGGCGGGAGTGAGACCCAGTACTTC.

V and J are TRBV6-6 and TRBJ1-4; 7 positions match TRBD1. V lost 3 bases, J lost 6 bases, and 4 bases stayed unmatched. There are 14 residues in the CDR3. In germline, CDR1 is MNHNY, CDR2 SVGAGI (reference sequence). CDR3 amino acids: CASSYGQAHEKLFF. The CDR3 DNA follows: TGTGCCAGCAGTTATGGACAGGCCCATGAAAAACTGTTTTTT.

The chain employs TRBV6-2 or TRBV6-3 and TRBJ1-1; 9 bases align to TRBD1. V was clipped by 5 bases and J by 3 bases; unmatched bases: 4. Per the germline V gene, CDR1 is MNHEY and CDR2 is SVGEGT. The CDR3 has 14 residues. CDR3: CASSTGGRYTEAFF. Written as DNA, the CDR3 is TGTGCCAGCAGTACAGGGGGCCGGTACACTGAAGCTTTCTTT.

The CDR3 DNA reads as TGTGCCAGCAGTGACGACGGACAATACACTGAAGCTTTCTTT. Its protein is CASSDDGQYTEAFF. V is TRBV6-6 and J is TRBJ1-1, with D perhaps TRBD1 (5 bases). The germline V gene has CDR1 MNHNY and CDR2 SVGAGI (reference sequence). V shed 5 bases and J shed 3 bases, with 13 bases lying between them. This CDR3 is 14 amino acids long.

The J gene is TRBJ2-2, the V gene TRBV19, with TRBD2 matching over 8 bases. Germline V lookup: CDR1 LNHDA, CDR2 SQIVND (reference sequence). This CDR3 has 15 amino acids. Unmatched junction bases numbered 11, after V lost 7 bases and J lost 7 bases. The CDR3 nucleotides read TGTGCCAGTATTAAGAAGCGGGGGCTAGGCGGGGAGCTGTTTTTT. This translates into CASIKKRGLGGELFF. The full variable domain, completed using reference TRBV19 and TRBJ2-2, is DGGITQSPKYLFRKEGQNVTLSCEQNLNHDAMYWYRQDPGQGLRLIYYSQIVNDFQKGDIAEGYSVSREKKESFPLTVTSAQKNPTAFYLCASIKKRGLGGELFFGEGSRLTVL.

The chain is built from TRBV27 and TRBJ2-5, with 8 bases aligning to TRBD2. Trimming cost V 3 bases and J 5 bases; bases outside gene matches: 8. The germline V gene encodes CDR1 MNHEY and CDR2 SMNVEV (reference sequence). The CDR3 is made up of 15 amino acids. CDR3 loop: CASSFKAGAMETQYF. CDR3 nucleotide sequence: TGTGCCAGCAGTTTTAAAGCGGGAGCCATGGAGACCCAGTACTTC.

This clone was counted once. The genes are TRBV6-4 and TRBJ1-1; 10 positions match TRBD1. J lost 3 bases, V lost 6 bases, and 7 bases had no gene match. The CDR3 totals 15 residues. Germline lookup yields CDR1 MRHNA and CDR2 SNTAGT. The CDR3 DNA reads TGTGCCAGCAGGAAGGACAGGGGGGGATACACTGAAGCTTTCTTT. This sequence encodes CASRKDRGGYTEAFF.

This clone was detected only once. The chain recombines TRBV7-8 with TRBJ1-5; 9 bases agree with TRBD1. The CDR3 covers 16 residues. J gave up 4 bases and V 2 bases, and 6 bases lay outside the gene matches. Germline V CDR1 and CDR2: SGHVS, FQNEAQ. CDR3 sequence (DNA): TGTGCCAGCAGCTTATGGGATGGGACAGGGAATCAGCCCCAGCATTTT. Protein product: CASSLWDGTGNQPQHF.